The present T cell receptor (beta chain) was sequenced within a study of T-cell memory formation after mild COVID-19. Study-level points and caveats: Still unconfirmed is whether the second-wave clones peaking on day 37 recognized SARS-CoV-2. Later expanders leaned CD4+, whereas clones that contracted between day 15 and 85 were balanced CD4/CD8. The main location of contracting CD4+ clones was CM and EM, and that of contracting CD8+ clones was EMRA.

The germline gives CDR1 MNHEY, CDR2 SVGEGT. The CDR3 loop spans 16 amino acids. With V trimmed by 6 bases and J by 2 bases, 11 bases remained unmatched. TCRdb passed the 5' RACE reads through MiXCR, listing each CDR3 protein once. The table includes under 300,000 distinct CDR3 sequences, around 8% detected once. As for this clonotype: What it binds is not known.

This TCR was recovered from a man aged 18 to 29 who had mild COVID-19 (a few samples of this study predate the infection). Cell type and time point are not known. Sequences were obtained from PBMCs or a T cell subset sorted from them (not recorded which). The chain combines TRBV6-2 or TRBV6-3 with TRBJ1-2; TRBD1 agrees at 8 bases. The CDR3 loop is CASRHPGTGGNYGYTF. The CDR3 coding sequence is TGTGCCAGCAGGCACCCCGGGACAGGTGGGAACTATGGCTACACCTTC.